This TCR beta chain is from a study of cytomegalovirus exposure and HLA in healthy donors. 60 Vbeta and 13 Jbeta primers were used in PCR. The assay was immunoSEQ multiplex PCR, and TCRdb's table has in-frame clones only and misses some. The sample contains roughly 120,000 clones, over 70% of which appear only once. CDR1 is LGHNT, CDR2 FRNRAP, per germline. Trimming took 4 bases from V and 3 from J; bases not matched to a gene: 10. This CDR3 has 17 amino acids. The chain employs TRBV12-5 and TRBJ2-1; TRBD2 aligns across 9 bases. This clonotype was sampled from a female donor in good health and CMV-seropositive. Sequenced: PBMCs. This CDR3 is CASGSPGGGADYNEQFF. Here the CDR3 DNA reads TGTGCTAGTGGTTCCCCCGGCGGGGGGGCAGACTACAATGAGCAGTTCTTC.